This is a list of T cell receptor beta chains from one sample in a study of STAT5B mutations in CD4+ large granular lymphocyte leukemia. Only in-frame clones appear in the TCRdb table, and some are missing; sequencing was by immunoSEQ multiplex PCR. In the table there are 40,000 to 50,000 clones, roughly four fifths of which are singletons. Sequenced sample: CD4+ T cells from blood buffy coats. Source of these receptors: a human donor in good health. Both conserved end residues are part of each CDR3. Fields, in order: D gene, clone size, J gene, V gene, CDR3 protein, CDR3 DNA. D genes are given only for firm matches. Some rows have no size entry. The others give once, few or many, or a class for an expanded clone.

D: .
size: .
J: TRBJ2-2
V: TRBV5-1
CDR3: CASSSGVDTGELFF
DNA: TGCGCCAGCAGCTCAGGGGTCGACACCGGGGAGCTGTTTTTT

D: .
size: few
J: TRBJ1-2
V: TRBV9
CDR3: CASSADTRNGYTF
DNA: TGTGCCTCCTCGGCCGATACACGGAATGGCTACACCTTC

D: .
size: .
J: TRBJ2-2
V: TRBV5-6
CDR3: CASSSRRQGGTGELFF
DNA: TGTGCCAGCAGCTCGAGACGGCAAGGGGGGACCGGGGAGCTGTTTTTT

D: .
size: .
J: TRBJ2-7
V: TRBV6-6
CDR3: CASSLLEEKYF
DNA: TGTGCCAGCAGTTTGTTGGAGGAGAAATACTTC

D: TRBD2
size: once
J: TRBJ2-5
V: TRBV5-1
CDR3: CASSTKREGRGETQYF
DNA: TGCGCCAGCAGCACCAAGCGGGAGGGCCGTGGGGAGACCCAGTACTTC

D: .
size: .
J: TRBJ1-5
V: TRBV7-9
CDR3: CASSFQGPPQHF
DNA: TGTGCCAGCAGCTTTCAGGGTCCGCCCCAGCATTTT

D: TRBD1
size: .
J: TRBJ1-1
V: TRBV6-5
CDR3: CASSYRPTGGIAEAFF
DNA: TGTGCCAGCAGTTACCGCCCGACAGGGGGAATAGCTGAAGCTTTCTTT

D: .
size: once
J: TRBJ1-2
V: TRBV15
CDR3: CATSRVINYGYTF
DNA: TGTGCCACCAGCAGAGTTATAAACTATGGCTACACCTTC

D: TRBD1
size: once
J: TRBJ2-7
V: TRBV19
CDR3: CASSIQPGQDYEQYF
DNA: TGTGCCAGTAGTATACAACCTGGACAGGACTACGAGCAGTACTTC

D: .
size: once
J: TRBJ1-2
V: TRBV28
CDR3: CASSSPGSAGAYGYTF
DNA: TGTGCCAGCAGTTCGCCTGGGTCAGCCGGCGCCTATGGCTACACCTTC

D: TRBD1
size: once
J: TRBJ1-2
V: TRBV12-5
CDR3: CASGLATGVRGYTF
DNA: TGTGCTAGTGGTTTGGCCACAGGGGTAAGGGGCTACACCTTC

D: .
size: .
J: TRBJ2-5
V: TRBV10-1
CDR3: CASSPGSNQETQYF
DNA: TGCGCCAGCAGCCCTGGATCTAATCAAGAGACCCAGTACTTC

D: .
size: .
J: TRBJ2-3
V: TRBV9
CDR3: CASSVNFGGPVRTQYF
DNA: TGTGCCAGCAGCGTAAATTTTGGGGGCCCCGTGCGTACGCAGTATTTT

D: TRBD1
size: .
J: TRBJ1-2
V: TRBV28
CDR3: CASSPPGQGVYGYTF
DNA: TGTGCCAGCAGTCCGCCGGGACAGGGGGTCTATGGCTACACCTTC

D: .
size: .
J: TRBJ2-7
V: TRBV19
CDR3: CASSITWTSGEQYF
DNA: TGTGCCAGTAGTATCACCTGGACCTCCGGCGAGCAGTACTTC

D: TRBD1
size: .
J: TRBJ1-3
V: TRBV2
CDR3: CASSLDRDGNTIYF
DNA: TGTGCCAGCAGTTTAGACAGGGATGGAAACACCATATATTTT